Sequencing of this T cell receptor (beta chain) was carried out in a study of beta chain features in type 1 diabetes. The study, taken as a whole, reports: All four CD4+ subsets from Type 1 diabetes patients carried moderately but significantly shorter TCRB CDR3s. More deletions and fewer insertions at VDJ junctions were seen in type 1 diabetes patients.

Worth noting for this clone: Antigen unknown.

Every isolated RNA sample was fully reverse transcribed, so sequencing captured expressed TCRB transcripts. Clones were read by immunoSEQ multiplex PCR, and TCRdb kept only the in-frame ones, dropping some. Among 850,000 to 900,000 clones, roughly 15% were seen once, and the ten largest hold 0.023%. Trimming removed 6 bases from V and 4 bases from J, with 12 bases in between. The CDR3 has 14 amino acids. Per germline, CDR1 SNHLY and CDR2 FYNNEI. The clonotype was recovered from a woman between 18 and 29 years old in good health. V usage is TRBV2 and J usage is TRBJ1-4; weak D call: TRBD1 (6 bases). The sample comprised naive CD4+ T cells from blood. CDR3 amino acids: CASSRTASNEKLFF. For the CDR3, the DNA is TGTGCCAGCAGCCGGACAGCTAGTAATGAAAAACTGTTTTTT.